This T cell receptor (beta chain) was recovered during a study of blood T cell repertoires in COVID-19. Across the study: COVID-19 samples, acute and convalescent, were from the United States, Italy and Spain. Nucleic acid was either cDNA or gDNA, and it came from T cells, B-cell-depleted T cells, or PBMCs.

Germline V lookup: CDR1 SGHTA, CDR2 FQGNSA. There are 15 residues in the CDR3. V trimming: 5 bases; J trimming: 0 bases; junction bases outside the gene matches: 4. The authors' processing: Using reference gene primer amplification, nucleated cell counts were estimated. The method was immunoSEQ multiplex PCR; TCRdb's version includes in-frame clones alone and lacks a portion of them. V, J and clone size derive from that table, while D and trimming were established from the DNA sequence. The table lists approximately 170,000 clones, roughly four fifths of them singletons. Sequenced: peripheral blood. The rearrangement links TRBV7-2 to TRBJ2-1; TRBD2 matches 7 bases. The receptor's source is an older woman with COVID-19, enrolled during active disease. CDR3 DNA sequence: TGTGCCAGCAGCCTGACTAGCAACTCCTACAATGAGCAGTTCTTC. Amino acids: CASSLTSNSYNEQFF.